The source of this T cell receptor (beta chain) is a study of cytomegalovirus exposure and HLA in healthy donors (dated by TCRdb to 2017 to 2019). Context from the whole study: According to a later analysis, one platform produced both the approximately 110 validation repertoires and the 670 or so repertoires of the first cohort. The study combined high-throughput TCR immunosequencing, statistical association of individual TCRs with disease status, and machine learning to predict cytomegalovirus infection status. Along with the approximately 700-subject first cohort, a separate validation cohort of around 110 different subjects was used. The study aimed to test whether cataloging public T cell receptors could reveal signatures of past pathogen exposure. Study-level results and caveats: All 120 or so repertoires were used to score co-occurrence in the validation cohort in a later analysis, because that analysis had no HLA typing for the cohort. Cytomegalovirus status was reported to be diagnosed by the classifier with high specificity and sensitivity in both the original and validation cohorts. In vitro tests confirmed that three of the cytomegalovirus-associated TCR beta chains recognize cytomegalovirus antigens. Of the cluster scores, 90% to 95% were above 0 in a later analysis, which found that TCRs clustered in the first cohort also tended to co-occur in the approximately 130 validation repertoires. Across donors, most TCR sequences were observed very rarely, whereas some public TCRs were present in many individuals. It was suggested by the authors that the approach could potentially be generalized to other disease states and immunological phenotypes. The study listed 164 TCR beta chains as associated with cytomegalovirus.

Notes on this clone: Its antigen has not been determined. The conserved closing phenylalanine or tryptophan is absent in this CDR3, likely reflecting a read error. Because the CDR3's place on the DNA is in doubt, the DNA is left out and the CDR3 is given as listed by TCRdb.

A total of 10 residues make up the CDR3, ends included. Separate from the roughly 650-subject first cohort, the validation cohort of roughly 110 subjects was the group to which the donors belonged. The protocol used for the library was the immunoSEQ multiplex PCR assay. As for how the authors treated the data: A statistical classification framework was developed to diagnose cytomegalovirus status using the catalog of TCR beta chain sequences. This is the immuneACCESS table as TCRdb keeps it, with only in-frame sequences that have V and J called. A part of the clones is gone; compared with another copy, unresolved V genes explain less than half, and the rest is unexplained. That table gives V, J and clone size, and the DNA gave D and trimming. For this sample there are fewer than 200,000 clones; more than 65% appear just once. Clones ranked in the top ten supply about 2.8% of the sample.

This TCR derives from a young woman in good health and CMV-seropositive. In this chain, TRBV21-1 is recombined with TRBJ2-7; the table's D call, TRBD2, was not checked against the DNA. TRBV21-1 is classified as a pseudogene. The source material was PBMCs. CDR3 sequence: CASSKDARGT.